Listed below are T cell receptor beta chains from one sample, sequenced in a study of blood T cells in healthy people across ages. TCRdb reanalysed the 5' RACE reads using MiXCR and keeps one entry per CDR3 protein. The repertoire consists of roughly 1.6 million distinct CDR3 sequences, with about 35% occurring once and the leading ten covering about 11%. The material sequenced was blood. These receptors originate from a woman in her twenties or thirties in good health. CDR3s include the opening cysteine and the closing phenylalanine or tryptophan. Each record gives: D gene, CDR3 length, V gene, clone size, J gene, CDR3 protein, CDR3 DNA. D genes are given only for firm matches. Clone size is shown for a subset of rows, as once, few, many or a class of expanded clone.

NA,17,TRBV4-2,NA,TRBJ2-1,CASSQAQKGGGRKEQFF,TGTGCCAGCAGCCAAGCCCAGAAGGGGGGGGGCCGAAAAGAGCAGTTCTTC
NA,13,TRBV24-1,once,TRBJ2-1,CATSDFPGPRQFF,TGTGCCACCAGTGATTTCCCGGGACCTAGGCAGTTCTTC
TRBD2,14,TRBV4-1,many,TRBJ2-5,CASSPPGLEETQYF,TGCGCCAGCAGCCCACCGGGACTAGAAGAGACCCAGTACTTC
TRBD2,16,TRBV7-8,NA,TRBJ2-3,CASSPGTSRTTDTQYF,TGTGCCAGCAGCCCCGGGACTAGCAGAACCACAGATACGCAGTATTTT
TRBD2,16,TRBV9,NA,TRBJ2-1,CASSASGLAGYNEQFF,TGTGCCAGCAGCGCCTCGGGACTAGCGGGTTACAATGAGCAGTTCTTC
NA,15,TRBV14,NA,TRBJ2-7,CASSVVHGGSYEQYF,TGTGCCAGCAGCGTCGTGCATGGGGGCTCCTACGAGCAGTACTTC
TRBD1,13,TRBV6-1,NA,TRBJ2-5,CAGTGQEIGTQYF,TGTGCCGGTACGGGACAGGAGATCGGGACCCAGTACTTC
TRBD1,17,TRBV12-3/TRBV12-4,NA,TRBJ2-4,CASSQETGRSRMGIQYF,TGTGCCAGCAGTCAAGAGACAGGGCGATCCCGTATGGGCATTCAGTACTTC
NA,15,TRBV5-1,few,TRBJ2-7,CASSLQAGDVYEQYF,TGCGCCAGCAGCTTGCAGGCAGGTGATGTCTACGAGCAGTACTTC
TRBD2,16,TRBV30,NA,TRBJ2-5,CAWSRGLAGVAETQYF,TGTGCCTGGAGCAGGGGACTAGCGGGAGTAGCAGAGACCCAGTACTTC
NA,13,TRBV5-6,few,TRBJ1-1,CASTPNPHTEAFF,TGTGCCAGCACTCCGAACCCTCACACTGAAGCTTTCTTT
NA,13,TRBV18,many,TRBJ2-5,CASSPGRQETQYF,TGTGCCAGCAGTCCGGGACGTCAAGAGACCCAGTACTTC
NA,15,TRBV4-1,few,TRBJ2-5,CASSQALLGMETQYF,TGCGCCAGCAGCCAGGCCTTACTAGGGATGGAGACCCAGTACTTC
TRBD2,16,TRBV4-1,NA,TRBJ2-5,CASSLTIAGGPETQYF,TGCGCCAGCAGCCTTACCATAGCGGGGGGGCCTGAGACCCAGTACTTC
TRBD1,13,TRBV12-3/TRBV12-4,few,TRBJ1-1,CASSPTGAAEAFF,TGTGCCAGCAGCCCGACAGGGGCGGCTGAAGCTTTCTTT
NA,16,TRBV4-1,NA,TRBJ2-3,CASSRTTSSSTDTQYF,TGCGCCAGCAGCCGAACGACTAGTTCTAGCACAGATACGCAGTATTTT
TRBD2,14,TRBV6-5,NA,TRBJ2-5,CASSYQLAGETQYF,TGTGCCAGCAGTTACCAACTAGCGGGGGAGACCCAGTACTTC
NA,16,TRBV20-1,NA,TRBJ1-6,CSAREDMSSYNSPLHF,TGCAGTGCTAGAGAGGACATGAGCTCCTATAATTCACCCCTCCACTTT
NA,13,TRBV5-1,NA,TRBJ1-5,CASSQGSGQPQHF,TGCGCCAGCAGTCAGGGCTCCGGCCAGCCCCAGCATTTT
TRBD1,14,TRBV7-8,few,TRBJ1-2,CASSFRDRDYGYTF,TGTGCCAGCAGCTTCCGGGACAGGGACTATGGCTACACCTTC
NA,12,TRBV5-1,NA,TRBJ2-7,CASSTGITEQYF,TGCGCCAGCAGCACAGGGATTACCGAGCAGTACTTC
NA,14,TRBV29-1,many,TRBJ2-5,CSVDLSQKQETQYF,TGCAGCGTTGATCTGTCACAGAAACAAGAGACCCAGTACTTC
TRBD1,12,TRBV29-1,NA,TRBJ1-2,CSVDRQGQGYTF,TGCAGCGTTGACCGACAGGGGCAAGGCTACACCTTC
TRBD1,13,TRBV11-2,NA,TRBJ1-1,CASSFWDREEAFF,TGTGCCAGCAGCTTCTGGGACAGGGAGGAAGCTTTCTTT
NA,13,TRBV11-3,few,TRBJ2-5,CASSFIERGQQYF,TGTGCCAGCAGCTTTATTGAGCGAGGCCAGCAGTACTTC
NA,15,TRBV5-6,few,TRBJ1-2,CASNNKLSGTVGYTF,TGTGCCAGCAACAATAAGCTATCAGGGACCGTCGGCTACACCTTC
NA,13,TRBV6-1,NA,TRBJ2-1,CASSESPPNEQFF,TGTGCCAGCAGTGAGAGTCCTCCGAATGAGCAGTTCTTC
NA,13,TRBV28,NA,TRBJ2-7,CATSWGPGYEQYF,TGTGCCACCTCGTGGGGTCCCGGCTACGAGCAGTACTTC
NA,17,TRBV28,many,TRBJ2-1,CASSLSPGGYSYNEQFF,TGTGCCAGCAGTTTATCCCCAGGAGGTTATTCCTACAATGAGCAGTTCTTC
NA,13,TRBV5-1,once,TRBJ1-1,CASRISRNTEAFF,TGCGCCAGCAGAATAAGCAGGAACACTGAAGCTTTCTTT
NA,13,TRBV29-1,NA,TRBJ1-4,CSAETDPNEKLFF,TGCAGCGCCGAGACAGATCCTAATGAAAAACTGTTTTTT
NA,14,TRBV6-1,NA,TRBJ2-7,CASSGRDVLYEQYF,TGTGCCAGCAGTGGCCGGGACGTCCTTTACGAGCAGTACTTC
TRBD2,22,TRBV28,NA,TRBJ2-4,CASSLGSETRLAGGSAKNIQYF,TGTGCCAGCAGTTTAGGCAGCGAGACTCGACTAGCGGGAGGCTCTGCCAAAAACATTCAGTACTTC
TRBD2,15,TRBV20-1,few,TRBJ2-3,CSARRASGPTDTQYF,TGCAGTGCTAGGAGGGCTAGCGGGCCCACAGATACGCAGTATTTT
NA,15,TRBV7-3,NA,TRBJ2-1,CVSSSGGSVYNEQFF,TGTGTCAGCAGCTCTGGGGGTAGCGTCTACAATGAGCAGTTCTTC
TRBD2,14,TRBV15,few,TRBJ2-5,CATSKGLNQETQYF,TGTGCCACCAGCAAGGGACTAAACCAAGAGACCCAGTACTTC
NA,11,TRBV27,NA,TRBJ2-7,CVSGLGYEQYF,TGCGTCAGCGGACTGGGGTACGAGCAGTACTTC
NA,17,TRBV7-6,few,TRBJ2-6,CACSLLAHSSGANVLTF,TGTGCCTGCAGCTTATTGGCCCATAGCTCTGGGGCCAACGTCCTGACTTTC
TRBD1,14,TRBV6-5,few,TRBJ2-7,CASRTGGAFYEQYF,TGTGCCAGCAGGACAGGGGGCGCGTTCTACGAGCAGTACTTC
NA,13,TRBV30,NA,TRBJ1-2,CAWSMGTNYGYTF,TGTGCCTGGAGTATGGGGACTAACTATGGCTACACCTTC
NA,15,TRBV7-2,few,TRBJ1-5,CASSWRGGGNQPQHF,TGTGCCAGCAGCTGGCGGGGTGGGGGCAATCAGCCCCAGCATTTT
TRBD2,18,TRBV6-2/TRBV6-3,NA,TRBJ2-5,CASSYPLASGRDEETQYF,TGTGCCAGCAGTTACCCCCTGGCTAGCGGGAGAGATGAAGAGACCCAGTACTTC
NA,15,TRBV2,NA,TRBJ2-3,CASSDIRREGDTQYF,TGTGCCAGCAGTGATATCCGGCGGGAAGGAGATACGCAGTATTTT
TRBD1,19,TRBV27,NA,TRBJ2-3,CASSFSTPWDRGRSDTQYF,TGTGCCAGCAGTTTCTCTACCCCGTGGGACAGGGGGCGATCAGATACGCAGTATTTT
TRBD2,15,TRBV20-1,NA,TRBJ2-1,CSARNSGSRNNEQFF,TGCAGTGCTCGAAACAGCGGGAGTAGGAACAATGAGCAGTTCTTC
NA,11,TRBV20-1,few,TRBJ2-1,CSAGVNNEQFF,TGCAGTGCCGGAGTAAACAATGAGCAGTTCTTC
NA,12,TRBV30,once,TRBJ1-1,CAWSPVGGQAFF,TGTGCCTGGAGTCCGGTGGGGGGACAAGCTTTCTTT
NA,13,TRBV20-1,NA,TRBJ2-7,CSASGDFPYEQYF,TGCAGTGCTAGTGGGGATTTCCCCTACGAGCAGTACTTC
NA,13,TRBV7-9,NA,TRBJ2-3,CAGSLGVTDTQYF,TGTGCCGGCAGCTTGGGTGTCACAGATACGCAGTATTTT
NA,16,TRBV20-1,NA,TRBJ1-5,CSAYDRALNSNQPQHF,TGCAGTGCTTACGACAGAGCTCTAAATAGCAATCAGCCCCAGCATTTT
TRBD1,18,TRBV4-1,once,TRBJ1-1,CASSQEGQGTPRPLEAFF,TGCGCCAGCAGCCAAGAGGGACAGGGGACCCCGCGGCCTTTAGAAGCTTTCTTT
NA,15,TRBV5-1,NA,TRBJ2-1,CASSPEDISYNEQFF,TGCGCCAGCAGTCCGGAGGATATCTCCTACAATGAGCAGTTCTTC
NA,13,TRBV5-5,few,TRBJ2-7,CASSLWERTEQYF,TGTGCCAGCAGCTTGTGGGAGAGAACCGAGCAGTACTTC